This T cell receptor beta chain appears in the sequencing data of a study of cytomegalovirus exposure and HLA in healthy donors. Across the study: Early on, a data release was issued that held tens of millions of unique TCRs from HLA-typed donors. Ancestry clustering placed 70% to 90% of under 450 genotyped donors in the Caucasian-associated cluster.

To note about this clone: The antigen is not known.

This PCR relied on a set of 60 Vbeta primers and 13 Jbeta primers. The protocol was immunoSEQ multiplex PCR, while the TCRdb copy is restricted to in-frame clones and leaves out a portion. The sample has 100,000 to 150,000 clones, 78% seen once. Study-wide results and caveats: It was only CMV serostatus that was available as immune exposure information.

The TCR comes from a man in his forties in good health and CMV-seronegative. Sequenced material: PBMCs.

The CDR3 DNA follows: TGTGCCAGCTCACTTCGACAGGTTTCTAACACCGGGGAGCTGTTTTTT. Translating gives CASSLRQVSNTGELFF. The chain links TRBV18 to TRBJ2-2; possibly TRBD1 for D (6 bases). This CDR3 is 16 amino acids long. The ends were cut back, 4 bases at V and 2 bases at J, with 14 bases in the middle. Per the germline V gene, CDR1 is KGHSH and CDR2 is LQKENI.